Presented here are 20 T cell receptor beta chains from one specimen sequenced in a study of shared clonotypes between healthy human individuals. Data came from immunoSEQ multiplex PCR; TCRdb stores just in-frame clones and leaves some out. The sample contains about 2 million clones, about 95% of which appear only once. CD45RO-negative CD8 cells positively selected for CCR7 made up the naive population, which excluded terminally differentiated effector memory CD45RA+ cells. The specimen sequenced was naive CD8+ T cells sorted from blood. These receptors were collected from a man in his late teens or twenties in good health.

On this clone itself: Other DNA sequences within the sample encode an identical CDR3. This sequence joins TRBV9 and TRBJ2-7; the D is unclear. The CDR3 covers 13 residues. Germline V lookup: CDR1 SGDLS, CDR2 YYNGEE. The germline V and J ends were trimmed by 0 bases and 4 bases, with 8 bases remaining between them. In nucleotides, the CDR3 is TGTGCCAGCAGCGTAGCTACGGGTTACGAGCAGTACTTC. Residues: CASSVATGYEQYF. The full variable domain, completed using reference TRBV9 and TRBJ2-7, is DSGVTQTPKHLITATGQRVTLRCSPRSGDLSVYWYQQSLDQGLQFLIQYYNGEERAKGNILERFSAQQFPDLHSELNLSSLELGDSALYFCASSVATGYEQYFGPGTRLTVT.

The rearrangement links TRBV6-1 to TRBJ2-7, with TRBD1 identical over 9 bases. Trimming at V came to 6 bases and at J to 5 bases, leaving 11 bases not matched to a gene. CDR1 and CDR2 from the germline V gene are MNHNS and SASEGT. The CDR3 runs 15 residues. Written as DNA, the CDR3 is TGTGCCAGCAGGATCCTCCGGGACAGGGACCACGAGCAGTACTTC. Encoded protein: CASRILRDRDHEQYF.

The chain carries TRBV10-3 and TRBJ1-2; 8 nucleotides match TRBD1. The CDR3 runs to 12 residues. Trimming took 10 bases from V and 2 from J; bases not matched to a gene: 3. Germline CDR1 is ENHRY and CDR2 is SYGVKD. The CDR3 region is CATQGGNYGYTF. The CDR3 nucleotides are TGTGCCACACAGGGGGGGAACTATGGCTACACCTTC.

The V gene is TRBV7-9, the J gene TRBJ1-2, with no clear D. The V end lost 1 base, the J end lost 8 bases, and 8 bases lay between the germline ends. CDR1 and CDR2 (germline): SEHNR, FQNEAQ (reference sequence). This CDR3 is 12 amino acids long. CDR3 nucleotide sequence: TGTGCCAGCAGCTTAGGGCCGTTCGGCTACACCTTC. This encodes CASSLGPFGYTF.

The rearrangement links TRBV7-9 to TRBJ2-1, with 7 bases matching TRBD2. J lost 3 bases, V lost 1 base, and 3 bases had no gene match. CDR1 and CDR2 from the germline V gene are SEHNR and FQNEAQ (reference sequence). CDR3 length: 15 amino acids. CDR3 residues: CASSLDGGGYNEQFF. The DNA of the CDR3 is TGTGCCAGCAGCTTAGATGGCGGGGGCTACAATGAGCAGTTCTTC.

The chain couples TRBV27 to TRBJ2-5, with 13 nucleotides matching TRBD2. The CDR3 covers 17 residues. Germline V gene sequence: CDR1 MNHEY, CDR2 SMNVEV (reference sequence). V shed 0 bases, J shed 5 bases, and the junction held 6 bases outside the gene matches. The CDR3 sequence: CASSLSWGLAGKETQYF. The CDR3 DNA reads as TGTGCCAGCAGTTTATCGTGGGGACTAGCGGGAAAGGAGACCCAGTACTTC.

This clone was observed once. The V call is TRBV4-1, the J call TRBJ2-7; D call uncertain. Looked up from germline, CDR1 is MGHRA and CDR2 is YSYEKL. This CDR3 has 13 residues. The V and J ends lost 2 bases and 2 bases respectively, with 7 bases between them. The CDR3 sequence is CASSQKEPYEQYF. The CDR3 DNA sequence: TGCGCCAGCAGCCAAAAGGAACCCTACGAGCAGTACTTC.

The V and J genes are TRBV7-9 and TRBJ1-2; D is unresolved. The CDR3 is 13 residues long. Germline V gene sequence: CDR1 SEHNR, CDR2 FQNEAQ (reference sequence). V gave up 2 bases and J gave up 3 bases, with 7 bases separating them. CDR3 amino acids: CASSLSNDYGYTF. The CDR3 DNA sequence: TGTGCCAGCAGCTTAAGTAACGACTATGGCTACACCTTC.

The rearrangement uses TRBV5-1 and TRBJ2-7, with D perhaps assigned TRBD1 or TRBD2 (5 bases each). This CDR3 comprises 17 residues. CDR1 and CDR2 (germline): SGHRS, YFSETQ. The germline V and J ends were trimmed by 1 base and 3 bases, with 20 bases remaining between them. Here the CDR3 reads CASSLQGTVTTLYEQYF. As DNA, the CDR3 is TGCGCCAGCAGCTTGCAGGGAACAGTGACTACTCTCTACGAGCAGTACTTC.

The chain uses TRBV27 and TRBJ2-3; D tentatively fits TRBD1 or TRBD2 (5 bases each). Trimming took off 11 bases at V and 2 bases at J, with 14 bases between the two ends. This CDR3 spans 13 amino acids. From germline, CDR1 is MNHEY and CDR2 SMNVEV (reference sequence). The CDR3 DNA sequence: TGTGCCGCTCGGGACCCTTACACAGATACGCAGTATTTT. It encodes CAARDPYTDTQYF.

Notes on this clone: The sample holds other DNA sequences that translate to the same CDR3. The CDR3 reads CASSQVATDTQYF. The CDR3 bases are TGCGCCAGCAGCCAAGTGGCTACAGATACGCAGTATTTT. The rearrangement joins TRBV4-3 to TRBJ2-3; D gene unclear. Deletions cut 1 base from V and 3 bases from J, with 5 bases between. This CDR3 comprises 13 residues. The germline V gene encodes CDR1 LGHNA and CDR2 YSLEER.

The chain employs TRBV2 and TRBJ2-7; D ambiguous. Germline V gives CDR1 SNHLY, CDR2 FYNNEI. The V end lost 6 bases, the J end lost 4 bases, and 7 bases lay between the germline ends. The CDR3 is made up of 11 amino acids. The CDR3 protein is CASRPLYEQYF. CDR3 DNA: TGTGCCAGCAGACCCCTTTACGAGCAGTACTTC.

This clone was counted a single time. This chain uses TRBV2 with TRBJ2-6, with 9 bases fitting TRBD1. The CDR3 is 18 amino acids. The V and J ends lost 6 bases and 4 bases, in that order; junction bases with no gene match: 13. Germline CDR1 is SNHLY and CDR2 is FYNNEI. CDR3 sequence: CASRKRTGALEGANVLTF. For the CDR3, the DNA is TGTGCCAGCAGGAAGAGGACAGGGGCCCTTGAGGGGGCCAACGTCCTGACTTTC.

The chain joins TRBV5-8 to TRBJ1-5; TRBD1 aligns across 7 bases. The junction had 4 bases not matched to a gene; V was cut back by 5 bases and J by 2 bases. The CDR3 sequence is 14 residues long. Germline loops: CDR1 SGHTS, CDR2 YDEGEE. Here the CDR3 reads CASRKQGRNQPQHF. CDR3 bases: TGTGCCAGCAGGAAACAGGGGCGCAATCAGCCCCAGCATTTT.

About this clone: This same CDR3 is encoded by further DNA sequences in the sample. For the CDR3, the DNA is TGCAGTGCTACACGGGAGACCCAGTACTTC. It translates to CSATRETQYF. The chain employs TRBV20-1 and TRBJ2-5; D ambiguous. The CDR3 runs 10 residues. The germline CDR1 and CDR2 sequences are DFQATT and SNEGSKA (reference sequence). V was shortened by 4 bases and J by 5 bases, with 5 bases between the two germline ends.

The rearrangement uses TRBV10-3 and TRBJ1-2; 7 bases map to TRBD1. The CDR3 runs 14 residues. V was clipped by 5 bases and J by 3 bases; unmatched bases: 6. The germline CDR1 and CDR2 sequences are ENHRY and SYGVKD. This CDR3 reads CAISPGTDHYGYTF. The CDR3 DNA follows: TGTGCCATCAGTCCGGGGACAGACCACTATGGCTACACCTTC.

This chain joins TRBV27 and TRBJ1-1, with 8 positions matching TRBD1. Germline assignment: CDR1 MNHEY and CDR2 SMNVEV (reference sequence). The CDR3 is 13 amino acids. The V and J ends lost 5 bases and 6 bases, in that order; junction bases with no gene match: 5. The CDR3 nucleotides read TGTGCCAGCAGTGTACAACAGGGGGCTGAAGCTTTCTTT. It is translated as CASSVQQGAEAFF.

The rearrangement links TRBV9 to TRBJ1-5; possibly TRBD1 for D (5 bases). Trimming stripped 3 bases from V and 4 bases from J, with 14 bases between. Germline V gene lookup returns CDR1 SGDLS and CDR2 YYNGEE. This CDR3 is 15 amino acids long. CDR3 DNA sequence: TGTGCCAGCAGCGCAGGGTTTTCCGCGAATCAGCCCCAGCATTTT. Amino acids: CASSAGFSANQPQHF.

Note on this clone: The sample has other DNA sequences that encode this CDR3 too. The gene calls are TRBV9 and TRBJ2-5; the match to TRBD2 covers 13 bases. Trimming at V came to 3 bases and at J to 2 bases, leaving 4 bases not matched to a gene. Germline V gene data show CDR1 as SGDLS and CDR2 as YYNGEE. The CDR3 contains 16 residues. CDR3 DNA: TGTGCCAGCAGCGCGGGGACTAGCGGGGATCAAGAGACCCAGTACTTC. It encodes CASSAGTSGDQETQYF.

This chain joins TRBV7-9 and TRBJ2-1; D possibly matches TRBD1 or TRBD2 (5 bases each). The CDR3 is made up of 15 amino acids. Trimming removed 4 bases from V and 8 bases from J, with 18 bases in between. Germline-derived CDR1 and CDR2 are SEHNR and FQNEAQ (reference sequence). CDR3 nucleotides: TGTGCCAGCAGCTCAGGGACGGTGGTGGTACATGAGCAGTTCTTC. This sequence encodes CASSSGTVVVHEQFF.